Listed here is a single TCR beta chain. Its antigen is still unknown. Trimming took off 5 bases at V and 2 bases at J, with 5 bases between the two ends. The CDR3 runs to 12 residues. Germline values: CDR1 SGHTA, CDR2 FQGNSA. The data stem from a study of OX40 agonist ivuxolimab in advanced cancers. Study-level findings and limits: Fewer expanded clones were found on average in CD4+ than in CD8+ T cells. Low normalized T-cell clonal expansion also characterized some of the nonresponders. Within 6 weeks, CD4+ and CD8+ blood T cells expanded clonally at 0.1 to 3.0 mg/kg.

Measured with immunoSEQ multiplex PCR; TCRdb has only the in-frame clones, and not every one. This sample has fewer than 85,000 clones, with around 83% found just once. This rearrangement joins TRBV7-2 to TRBJ2-3; D is undetermined. The starting material was CD4+ or CD8+ T cells sorted from blood, obtained in a trial of the OX40 agonist ivuxolimab. This TCR was sampled from an adult with an advanced solid tumor such as melanoma, head and neck, liver or kidney cancer. CDR3 DNA: TGTGCCAGCAGCCCCTACACAGATACGCAGTATTTT. Translating gives CASSPYTDTQYF.